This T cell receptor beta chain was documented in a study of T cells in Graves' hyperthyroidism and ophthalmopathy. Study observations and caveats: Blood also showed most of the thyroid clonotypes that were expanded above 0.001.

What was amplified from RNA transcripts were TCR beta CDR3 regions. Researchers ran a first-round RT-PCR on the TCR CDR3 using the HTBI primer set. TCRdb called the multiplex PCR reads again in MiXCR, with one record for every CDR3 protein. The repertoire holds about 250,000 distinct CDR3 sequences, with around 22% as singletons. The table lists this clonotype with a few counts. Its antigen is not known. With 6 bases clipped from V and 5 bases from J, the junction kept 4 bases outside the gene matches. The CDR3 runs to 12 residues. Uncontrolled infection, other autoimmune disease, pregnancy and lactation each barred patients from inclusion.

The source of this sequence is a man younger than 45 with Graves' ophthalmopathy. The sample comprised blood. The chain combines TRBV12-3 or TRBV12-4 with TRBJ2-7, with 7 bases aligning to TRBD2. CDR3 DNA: TGTGCCAGCAGCCGAGGGAGGGACGAGCAGTACTTC. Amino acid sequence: CASSRGRDEQYF.